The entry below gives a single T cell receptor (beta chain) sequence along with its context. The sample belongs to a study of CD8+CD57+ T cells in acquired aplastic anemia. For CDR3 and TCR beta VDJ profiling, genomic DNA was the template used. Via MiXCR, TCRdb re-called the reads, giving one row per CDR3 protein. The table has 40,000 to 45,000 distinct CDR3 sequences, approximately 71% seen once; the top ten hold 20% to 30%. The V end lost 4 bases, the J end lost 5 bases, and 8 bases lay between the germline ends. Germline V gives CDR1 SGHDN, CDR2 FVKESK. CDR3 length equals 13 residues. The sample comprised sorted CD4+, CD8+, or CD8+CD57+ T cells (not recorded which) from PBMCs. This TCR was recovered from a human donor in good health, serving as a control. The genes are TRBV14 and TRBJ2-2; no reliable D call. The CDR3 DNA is TGTGCCAGCAGCCCGACACCTACCGGGGAGCTGTTTTTT. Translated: CASSPTPTGELFF.